These 5 T cell receptor beta chains originate from one sample sequenced in a study of response to subunit inactivated influenza vaccine. Via MiXCR, TCRdb re-called the RT-PCR reads, giving one row per CDR3 protein. This sample has under 950,000 distinct CDR3 sequences; less than 25% occur once, and the top ten carry about a tenth. Sequenced here: PBMCs from blood, sampled about 5 days after vaccination. All receptors derive from a man aged 50-60 years who received an inactivated influenza vaccine.

In this sample, this clonotype turned up a few times. The chain carries TRBV5-1 and TRBJ2-7; D remains unclear. Germline-derived CDR1 and CDR2 are SGHRS and YFSETQ. Trimming took 6 bases from V and 0 from J, leaving 13 bases between them. CDR3 length: 14 residues. CDR3 protein: CASTPLGSSYEQYF. The CDR3 DNA sequence: TGCGCCAGCACCCCACTGGGCAGCTCCTACGAGCAGTACTTC.

This clonotype has more than one count but fewer than ten. This sequence joins TRBV20-1 and TRBJ2-5; no clear D. The CDR3 spans 13 residues. V dropped 1 base and J dropped 4 bases, with 10 bases sitting between them. The germline gives CDR1 DFQATT, CDR2 SNEGSKA (reference sequence). The CDR3 loop is CSARVSSTETQYF. The CDR3 DNA sequence: TGCAGTGCTAGAGTATCCTCCACAGAGACCCAGTACTTC.

The CDR3 loop reads CASSLKTSGASGANVLTF. For the CDR3, the DNA is TGTGCCAGCAGCTTGAAGACTAGCGGAGCGTCTGGGGCCAACGTCCTGACTTTC. The chain combines TRBV9 with TRBJ2-6; 9 bases are shared with TRBD2. V was pared by 4 bases and J by 1 base, with 9 bases of the junction left unmatched. Per the germline V gene, CDR1 is SGDLS and CDR2 is YYNGEE. The CDR3 spans 18 residues.

The genes are TRBV20-1 and TRBJ2-7, with 10 bases aligning to TRBD2. This CDR3 comprises 13 residues. From germline, CDR1 is DFQATT and CDR2 SNEGSKA (reference sequence). The V segment lost 4 bases and the J segment 1 base; nucleotides outside the gene matches: 1. The CDR3 loop is CSATGLASYEQYF. The CDR3 nucleotides read TGCAGTGCTACGGGACTAGCGTCCTACGAGCAGTACTTC.

This clonotype was counted only a few times. V and J are TRBV7-2 and TRBJ1-3; D not resolved. V was pared by 5 bases and J by 5 bases, with 13 bases between. This CDR3 has 14 residues. CDR1 is SGHTA, CDR2 FQGNSA, per germline. CDR3 loop: CASSPPGSRNTIYF. The CDR3, as DNA: TGTGCCAGCAGCCCTCCGGGATCAAGAAACACCATATATTTT. The whole variable domain, filled in from reference TRBV7-2 and TRBJ1-3, reads GAGVSQSPSNKVTEKGKDVELRCDPISGHTALYWYRQSLGQGLEFLIYFQGNSAPDKSGLPSDRFSAERTGGSVSTLTIQRTQQEDSAVYLCASSPPGSRNTIYFGEGSWLTVV.